What follows are 14 T cell receptor beta chains derived from one specimen sequenced in a study of tumor and adjacent non-tumor tissue in lung cancer. A modified ARM-PCR protocol with three rounds of nested PCR amplified TCRbeta. TCRdb reanalysed the multiplex PCR reads using MiXCR and keeps one entry per CDR3 protein. Among around 75,000 distinct CDR3 sequences listed, around 65% were seen once. The template was RNA from unsorted bulk tissue. More than 3 cm separated this lung sample from the edge of the tumor. Sequenced sample: distant non-tumor lung tissue. The receptors stem from a woman between 50 and 59 years old with non-small cell lung cancer.

As to this clonotype: The junction departs from germline at one end; a sequencing error may be responsible. The chain joins TRBV11-1 to TRBJ1-1; no clear D gene. The CDR3 loop spans 14 amino acids. Germline CDR1 SGHAT, CDR2 FQDESV (reference sequence). CDR3 sequence (DNA): TGTACCAGCAGCTTGAAGGAGATGAGCACTGAAGCTTTCTTT. The encoded protein is CTSSLKEMSTEAFF.

There are a few counts of this clonotype. The CDR3 protein is CASSLAETLAKNIQYF. For the CDR3, the DNA is TGTGCCAGCAGCTTGGCCGAGACTCTAGCCAAAAACATTCAGTACTTC. The chain recombines TRBV5-5 with TRBJ2-4; D not resolved. Germline V gene lookup returns CDR1 SGHKS and CDR2 YYEKEE (reference sequence). The V and J ends lost 0 bases and 0 bases respectively, with 10 bases between them. The CDR3 is made up of 16 amino acids.

With respect to this clonotype: A read error may be the cause here, since a much bigger clone is one base away. The chain recombines TRBV20-1 with TRBJ2-5; TRBD2 might be the D (5 bases). The germline V gene has CDR1 DFQATT and CDR2 SNEGSKA (reference sequence). This CDR3 has 15 amino acids. CDR3 sequence (DNA): TGCAGCACATCGTCCCCCGGGCTAGCCGGAGAGACCCAGTACTTC. As protein: CSTSSPGLAGETQYF.

Of note for this clonotype: A read error may account for a junction end that differs from germline. The J gene is TRBJ2-5, the V gene TRBV5-1; no definite D call. This CDR3 region has 14 residues. From germline, CDR1 is SGHRS and CDR2 YFSETQ. In DNA, the CDR3 is TGCGCCAGCAGTTTGGTCAGGTTACAAGAGACCCAGTACTTC. Amino acid sequence: CASSLVRLQETQYF.

This clonotype has only one observation. A read error may account for a junction end that differs from germline. The CDR3 nucleotides are TGCGCCAGCAGCCGAGGGTTGCGGACGAGCACCGGGGGGCTGTTTTTT. Its translation: CASSRGLRTSTGGLFF. The rearrangement uses TRBV4-1 and TRBJ2-2, with D possibly matching TRBD2 (6 bases). The CDR3 runs 16 residues. Per germline, CDR1 MGHRA and CDR2 YSYEKL.

This clonotype was seen more than once but under ten times. A much larger clone is a single base away; this may be a read error. The chain carries TRBV29-1 and TRBJ2-5; maybe TRBD2 (6 bases). This CDR3 has 12 amino acids. In germline, CDR1 is SQVTM, CDR2 ANQGSEA. The CDR3 region is CITTEGSQTQYF. As DNA, the CDR3 is TGCATCACGACGGAGGGCTCGCAAACCCAGTACTTC.

In this sample, this clonotype turned up many times. The rearrangement uses TRBV4-2 and TRBJ2-7; D call uncertain. Trimming cost V 0 bases and J 2 bases, with 11 bases left between them. The CDR3 totals 15 residues. Germline CDR1 reads LGHNA; CDR2 reads YNFKEQ. CDR3 bases: TGTGCCAGCAGCCAAGAGCCAGCGCAGACCTACGAGCAGTACTTC. As protein: CASSQEPAQTYEQYF.

This clonotype rates as medium-sized. The rearrangement uses TRBV11-2 and TRBJ2-2; 7 bases map to TRBD2. Germline V CDR1 and CDR2: SGHAT, FQNNGV. This CDR3 is built from 15 residues. With V trimmed by 0 bases and J by 4 bases, 2 bases remained unmatched. CDR3 in amino acids: CASSLEGGFTGELFF. The CDR3 nucleotides read TGTGCCAGCAGCTTAGAGGGGGGGTTCACCGGGGAGCTGTTTTTT. Together with reference TRBV11-2 and TRBJ2-2, the CDR3 gives the full variable domain: EAGVAQSPRYKIIEKRQSVAFWCNPISGHATLYWYQQILGQGPKLLIQFQNNGVVDDSQLPKDRFSAERLKGVDSTLKIQPAKLEDSAVYLCASSLEGGFTGELFFGEGSRLTVL.

A single count supports this clonotype. A read error may explain this, as a much larger clone is one base away. The CDR3, as DNA: TGTGCCAGCAGTTGCTCAGGCGGCAGGGCGGACTCCTATAATTCACCCCTCCACTTT. Its translation: CASSCSGGRADSYNSPLHF. V and J are TRBV6-6 and TRBJ1-6, with D maybe TRBD1 (5 bases). Germline CDR1 is MNHNY and CDR2 is SVGAGI (reference sequence). The V and J ends lost 4 bases and 0 bases respectively, with 19 bases between them. The CDR3 sequence is 19 residues long.

The genes are TRBV20-1 and TRBJ1-1, with D hard to call. CDR1 is DFQATT, CDR2 SNEGSKA, per germline (reference sequence). This CDR3 has 14 amino acids. V shed 7 bases and J shed 12 bases, with 27 bases lying between them. CDR3 nucleotide sequence: TGCAGTGTTAGCACCCAGCTGCTAGCCCCGGAGACTTTCTTT. Its translation: CSVSTQLLAPETFF.

This clonotype has just a few counts. This chain's CDR3 is CASSSNPGQAYEQYF. CDR3 DNA: TGTGCCAGCAGTTCGAATCCGGGACAGGCCTACGAGCAGTACTTC. The chain has TRBV28 and TRBJ2-7, with 8 positions matching TRBD1. Trimming cost V 4 bases and J 2 bases; bases outside gene matches: 7. This CDR3 region has 15 residues. Per the germline V gene, CDR1 is MDHEN and CDR2 is SYDVKM.

In regard to this clonotype: A much larger clone sits a single nucleotide away, making a read error possible. The rearrangement links TRBV6-1 to TRBJ2-7; 12 bases map to TRBD2. Germline V CDR1 and CDR2: MNHNS, SASEGT. The CDR3 runs to 15 residues. The CDR3 is CTSRRASGRAYEQYF. CDR3 in DNA: TGTACCAGCAGGAGGGCTAGCGGGAGGGCGTACGAGCAGTACTTC.

This clonotype appeared once. A much larger clone lies a single base off, so this may be a read error. The chain joins TRBV4-2 to TRBJ1-1; no firm D call. Per the germline V gene, CDR1 is LGHNA and CDR2 is YNFKEQ. Trimming removed 0 bases at V and 1 base at J, with 12 bases between. The CDR3 sequence is 16 residues long. CDR3 DNA sequence: TGTGCCAGCAGCCAAGATACTGCGACTTCGAACACTGAAGCTTTCTTT. It is translated as CASSQDTATSNTEAFF.

To note about this clonotype: As the CDR3 is not closed by the conserved phenylalanine or tryptophan, this likely results from a read error. The chain employs TRBV11-2 and TRBJ1-6, with D hard to call. The CDR3 loop spans 14 amino acids. CDR1 is SGHAT, CDR2 FQNNGV, per germline. CDR3 sequence: CPSSLTVYNSPLHS. CDR3 sequence (DNA): TGTCCCAGCAGCTTAACCGTTTATAATTCACCCCTCCACTCT.